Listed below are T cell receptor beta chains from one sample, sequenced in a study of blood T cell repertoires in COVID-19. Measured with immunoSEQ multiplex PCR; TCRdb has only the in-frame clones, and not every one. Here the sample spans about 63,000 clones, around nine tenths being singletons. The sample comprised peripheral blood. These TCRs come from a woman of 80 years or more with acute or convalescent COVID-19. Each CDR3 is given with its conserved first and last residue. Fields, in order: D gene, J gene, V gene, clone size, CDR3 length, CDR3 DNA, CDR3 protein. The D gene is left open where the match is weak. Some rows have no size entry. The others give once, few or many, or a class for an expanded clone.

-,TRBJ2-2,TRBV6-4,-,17,TGTGCCAGCAGTCCTTGGGGTGTGGGAGACTACACCGGGGAGCTGTTTTTT,CASSPWGVGDYTGELFF
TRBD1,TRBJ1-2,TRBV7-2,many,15,TGTGCCAGCAGCTTAGTTCGGGGACAGGTTTGGGGCTACACCTTC,CASSLVRGQVWGYTF
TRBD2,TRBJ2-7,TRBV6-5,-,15,TGTGCCAGCACTCGGGAGCGGGAGTTCTTCTACGAGCAGTACTTC,CASTREREFFYEQYF
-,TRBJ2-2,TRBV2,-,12,TGTGCCAGCAAGCGAGACGCCGGGGAGCTGTTTTTT,CASKRDAGELFF
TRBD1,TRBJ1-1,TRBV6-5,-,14,TGTGCCAGCAGGAGAGACAGGGTGATCGCTGAAGCTTTCTTT,CASRRDRVIAEAFF
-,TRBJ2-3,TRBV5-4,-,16,TGTGCCAGCAGCTTGGCGGGAAAACCTAGCACAGATACGCAGTATTTT,CASSLAGKPSTDTQYF
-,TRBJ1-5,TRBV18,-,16,TGTGCCAGCTCACCATTCGGGACAAATAGCAATCAGCCCCAGCATTTT,CASSPFGTNSNQPQHF
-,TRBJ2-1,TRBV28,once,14,TGTGCCAGCAGTCCCCGGTTCAGGAAAAATGAGCAGTTCTTC,CASSPRFRKNEQFF
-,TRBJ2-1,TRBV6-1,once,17,TGTGCCAGCAGTGAAACTAGCATAAAGGGTTCCTACAATGAGCAGTTCTTC,CASSETSIKGSYNEQFF
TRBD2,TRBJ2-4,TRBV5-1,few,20,TGCGCCAGCAGCTGGGGGGGTTTCCTAGCGGGAGGAACGGCCAAAAACATTCAGTACTTC,CASSWGGFLAGGTAKNIQYF
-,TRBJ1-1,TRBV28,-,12,TGTGCCATCACCCAGAACAAGGCAGGGGCTTTCTTT,CAITQNKAGAFF
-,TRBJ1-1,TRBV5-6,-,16,TGTGCCAGCAGCTTTTTTGGGGCGACGATGAACACTGAAGCTTTCTTT,CASSFFGATMNTEAFF
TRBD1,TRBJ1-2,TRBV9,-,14,TGTGCCAGCAGCTTGGGACAGGGTGTAGCTGGCTACACCTTC,CASSLGQGVAGYTF
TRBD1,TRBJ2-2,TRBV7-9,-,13,TGTGCCAGCAGCCCAGGGGGCACCGGGGAGCTGTTTTTT,CASSPGGTGELFF
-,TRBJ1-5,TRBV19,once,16,TGTGCCAGTAGTCCGGGAGGGAGCTTCACGGGTCAGCCCCAGCATTTT,CASSPGGSFTGQPQHF
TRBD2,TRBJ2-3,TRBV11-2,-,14,TGTGCCAGCGGCGGGGGGGCCTTCACAGATACGCAGTATTTT,CASGGGAFTDTQYF
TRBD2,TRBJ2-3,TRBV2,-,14,TGTGCCAGCAGTGTGCAGCGGGATGCAGATACGCAGTATTTT,CASSVQRDADTQYF
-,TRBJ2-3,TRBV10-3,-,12,TGTGCCAGTTCGAAGGGGCCAGATACGCAGTATTTT,CASSKGPDTQYF
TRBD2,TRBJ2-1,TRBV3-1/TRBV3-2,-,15,TGTGCCAGCAGCCAATTCGGGGGGGCGGTCAATGAGCAGTTCTTC,CASSQFGGAVNEQFF
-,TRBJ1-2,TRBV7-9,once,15,TGTGCCAGCAGCTTAGGCGAGGGGGCTAACTATGGCTACACCTTC,CASSLGEGANYGYTF
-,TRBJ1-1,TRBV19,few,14,TGTGCCAGTAGTATAACAGGGAAGGGCACTGAAGCTTTCTTT,CASSITGKGTEAFF
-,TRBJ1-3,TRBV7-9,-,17,TGTGCCAGCAGCTTAGCGCTACAGGGTAGGGCTGGAAACACCATATATTTT,CASSLALQGRAGNTIYF
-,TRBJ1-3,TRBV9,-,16,TGTGCCAGCAGCGTAGAACTCACAGGGACTGGAAACACCATATATTTT,CASSVELTGTGNTIYF
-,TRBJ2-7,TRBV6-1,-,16,TGTGCCAGCAGTGATCGACGACAGGCACGATCCTACGAGCAGTACTTC,CASSDRRQARSYEQYF
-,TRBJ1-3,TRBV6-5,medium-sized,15,TGTGCCAGCAGTCCTATCGCGGGCTCTGGAAACACCATATATTTT,CASSPIAGSGNTIYF
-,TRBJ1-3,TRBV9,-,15,TGTGCCAGCAGCGGAACCAGGGATTTCGAAAACACCATATATTTT,CASSGTRDFENTIYF
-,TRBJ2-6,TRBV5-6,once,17,TGTGCCAGCAGCTTTCTCCTGGGGGGCTCTGGGGCCAACGTCCTGACTTTC,CASSFLLGGSGANVLTF
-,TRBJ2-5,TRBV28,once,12,TGTGCCAGCGCTGAAGCGGGTTTAATACCGTACTTC,CASAEAGLIPYF
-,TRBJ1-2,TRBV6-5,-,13,TGTGCCAGCAGTTTAGGGCAGGGAGGAGGCTACACCTTC,CASSLGQGGGYTF
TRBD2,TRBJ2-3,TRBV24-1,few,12,TGTGCCACCAGTGACTTAGCGGGTACGCAGTATTTT,CATSDLAGTQYF
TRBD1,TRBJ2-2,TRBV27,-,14,TGTGCCAGCAGTCTCACAGGGGGCCCCGGGGAGCTGTTTTTT,CASSLTGGPGELFF
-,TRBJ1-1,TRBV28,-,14,TGTGCCAGCAGTTCGCCGACGGGGAGTGCTGAAGCTTTCTTT,CASSSPTGSAEAFF
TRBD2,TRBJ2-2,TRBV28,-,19,TGTGCCAGCAGTTCTTTGCCGGGGATGGCGGGGGGTCCCGCCGGGGAGCTGTTTTTT,CASSSLPGMAGGPAGELFF
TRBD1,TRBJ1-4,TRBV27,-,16,TGTGCCAGCATGGCGACAGGGGGCTGGGGGGATGAAAAACTGTTTTTT,CASMATGGWGDEKLFF
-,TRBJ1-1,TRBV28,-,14,TGTGCCAGCAGTCTCCAAAGCCAGCGCCCTGAAGCTTTCTTT,CASSLQSQRPEAFF
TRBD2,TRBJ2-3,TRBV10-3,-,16,TGTGCCATCAGTATCGTAGCGGGGGCTAGCACAGATACGCAGTATTTT,CAISIVAGASTDTQYF
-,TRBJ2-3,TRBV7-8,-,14,TGTGCCAGCAGCTCACGTCGGGGCACAGATACGCAGTATTTT,CASSSRRGTDTQYF
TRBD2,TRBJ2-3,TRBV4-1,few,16,TGCGCCAGCAGCCAAGTAGGACTAGCGGGGTCAGATACGCAGTATTTT,CASSQVGLAGSDTQYF
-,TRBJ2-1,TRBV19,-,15,TGTGCCAGTAGTATCGATCGGCGGCCCGGCAATGAGCAGTTCTTC,CASSIDRRPGNEQFF
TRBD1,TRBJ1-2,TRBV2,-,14,TGTGCCAGCAGCACAACAGGGGGGGACTATGGCTACACCTTC,CASSTTGGDYGYTF
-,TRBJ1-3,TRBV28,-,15,TGTGCCAGCAGTCCGGACAGAGTCTCCGGAAACACCATATATTTT,CASSPDRVSGNTIYF
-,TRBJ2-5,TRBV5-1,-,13,TGCGCCAGCAGTCCGAGCCCCGCGGAGACCCAGTACTTC,CASSPSPAETQYF
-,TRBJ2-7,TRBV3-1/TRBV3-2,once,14,TGTGCCAGCAGCCTTGACATGGGCACCTACGAGCAGTACTTC,CASSLDMGTYEQYF
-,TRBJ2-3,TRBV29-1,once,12,TGCAGCGTTGAACTCCTTGCAGATACGCAGTATTTT,CSVELLADTQYF
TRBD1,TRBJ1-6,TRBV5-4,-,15,TGTGCCAGCAGCGAGGACAGGGGGGTTGGCTCACCCCTCCACTTT,CASSEDRGVGSPLHF
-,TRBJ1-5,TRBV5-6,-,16,TGTGCCAGCAGCCCTTTTCCCGAGGATAGCAATCAGCCCCAGCATTTT,CASSPFPEDSNQPQHF
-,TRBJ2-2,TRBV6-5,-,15,TGTGCCAGCAGTTCGACAACCACGAACACCGGGGAGCTGTTTTTT,CASSSTTTNTGELFF
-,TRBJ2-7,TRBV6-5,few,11,TGTGCCAGCACAAGGGGCGACGAGCAGTACTTC,CASTRGDEQYF
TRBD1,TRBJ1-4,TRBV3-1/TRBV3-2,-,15,TGTGCCAGCAGCCAAACAGGGGGGCGAAATGAAAAACTGTTTTTT,CASSQTGGRNEKLFF
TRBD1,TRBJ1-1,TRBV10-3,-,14,TGTGCCATCAACCCGGGACAGCGGAACACTGAAGCTTTCTTT,CAINPGQRNTEAFF